Listed below are T cell receptor beta chains from one sample, sequenced in a study of blood T cells in healthy people across ages. MiXCR, applied by TCRdb to the 5' RACE reads, yields one record per CDR3 protein. The sample lists more than 1.4 million distinct CDR3 sequences; roughly 40% were seen once. The specimen sequenced was blood. The receptors stem from a woman aged 18-29 years in good health. Each CDR3 is given with its conserved first and last residue. Fields, in order: V gene, J gene, CDR3 length, clone size, D gene, CDR3 protein, CDR3 DNA. A D gene is named only where the DNA matches it firmly. Clone size is given for some rows only: seen once, a few or many times, or a class if the clone is expanded.

TRBV2	TRBJ2-3	15	few	TRBD2	CASSEVAGGTDTQYF	TGTGCCAGCAGTGAAGTGGCGGGGGGGACAGATACGCAGTATTTT
TRBV20-1	TRBJ1-4	13	few	-	CSAAAATNEKLFF	TGCAGTGCGGCGGCTGCAACTAATGAAAAACTGTTTTTT
TRBV13	TRBJ2-3	17	few	TRBD2	CASSPTGTSGGTDTQYF	TGTGCCAGCAGCCCTACCGGGACTAGCGGGGGGACAGATACGCAGTATTTT
TRBV11-2	TRBJ2-1	16	-	TRBD1	CASSSLGQGPNNEQFF	TGTGCCAGCAGCTCTCTAGGACAGGGACCCAACAATGAGCAGTTCTTC
TRBV7-9	TRBJ1-5	14	few	-	CASSLAMGDQPQHF	TGTGCCAGCAGCTTAGCCATGGGGGATCAGCCCCAGCATTTT
TRBV11-2	TRBJ2-3	18	-	-	CASSLARRLFTSTDTQYF	TGTGCCAGCAGCTTAGCCCGCCGACTGTTTACTAGCACAGATACGCAGTATTTT
TRBV7-3	TRBJ2-7	15	many	-	CASSPRSALSYEQYF	TGTGCCAGCAGCCCCCGCAGTGCTCTATCCTACGAGCAGTACTTC
TRBV6-6	TRBJ2-2	17	-	-	CASSYSIVKTNTGELFF	TGTGCCAGCAGTTACTCGATCGTTAAAACGAACACCGGGGAGCTGTTTTTT
TRBV6-1	TRBJ2-7	15	few	TRBD2	CASELTSGWSYEQYF	TGTGCCAGTGAATTGACTAGCGGGTGGTCCTACGAGCAGTACTTC
TRBV6-5	TRBJ2-3	14	-	-	CASSYLDSRDTQYF	TGTGCCAGCAGTTACTTGGATAGCAGAGATACGCAGTATTTT
TRBV5-1	TRBJ1-4	14	once	-	CASSLSRGSEKLFF	TGCGCCAGCAGCTTGAGTCGGGGGTCGGAAAAACTGTTTTTT
TRBV20-1	TRBJ2-5	15	few	-	CSARDGRAQYNEQYF	TGCAGTGCTAGAGATGGTAGGGCCCAATACAATGAGCAGTACTTC
TRBV3-1	TRBJ1-6	15	-	-	CASSQVGVNGSPLHF	TGTGCCAGCAGCCAAGTCGGAGTTAACGGGTCACCCCTCCACTTT